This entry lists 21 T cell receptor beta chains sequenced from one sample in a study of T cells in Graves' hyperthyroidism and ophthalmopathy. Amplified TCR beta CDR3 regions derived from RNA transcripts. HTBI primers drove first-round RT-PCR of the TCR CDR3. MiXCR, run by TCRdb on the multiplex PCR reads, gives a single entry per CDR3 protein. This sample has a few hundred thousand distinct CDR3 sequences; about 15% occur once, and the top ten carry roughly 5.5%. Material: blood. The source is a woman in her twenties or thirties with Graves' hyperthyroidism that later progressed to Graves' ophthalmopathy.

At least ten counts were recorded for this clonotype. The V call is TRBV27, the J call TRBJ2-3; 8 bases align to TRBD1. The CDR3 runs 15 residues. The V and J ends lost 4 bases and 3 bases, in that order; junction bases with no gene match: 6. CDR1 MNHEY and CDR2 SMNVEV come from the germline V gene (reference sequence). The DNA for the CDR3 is TGTGCCAGCAGTTCAGGGGGCTTAAGAACAGATACGCAGTATTTT. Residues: CASSSGGLRTDTQYF.

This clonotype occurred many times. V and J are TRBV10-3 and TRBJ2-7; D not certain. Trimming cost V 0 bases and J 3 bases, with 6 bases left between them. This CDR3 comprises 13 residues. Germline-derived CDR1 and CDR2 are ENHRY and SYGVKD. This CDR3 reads CAISESRGYEQYF. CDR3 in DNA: TGTGCCATCAGTGAGTCAAGAGGCTACGAGCAGTACTTC.

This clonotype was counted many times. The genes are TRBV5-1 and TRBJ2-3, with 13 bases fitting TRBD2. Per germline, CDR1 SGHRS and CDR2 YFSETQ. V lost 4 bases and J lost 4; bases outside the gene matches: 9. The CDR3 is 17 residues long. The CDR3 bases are TGCGCCAGCAGCCTAATCGCACTAGCGGGAGGGTCAGATACGCAGTATTTT. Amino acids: CASSLIALAGGSDTQYF.

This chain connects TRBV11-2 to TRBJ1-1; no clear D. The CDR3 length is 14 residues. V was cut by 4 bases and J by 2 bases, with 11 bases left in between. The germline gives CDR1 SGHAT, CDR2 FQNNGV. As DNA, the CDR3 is TGTGCCAGCAGCTCGTTTAGGGATAACACTGAAGCTTTCTTT. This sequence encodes CASSSFRDNTEAFF. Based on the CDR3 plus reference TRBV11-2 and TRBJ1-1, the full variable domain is EAGVAQSPRYKIIEKRQSVAFWCNPISGHATLYWYQQILGQGPKLLIQFQNNGVVDDSQLPKDRFSAERLKGVDSTLKIQPAKLEDSAVYLCASSSFRDNTEAFFGQGTRLTVV.

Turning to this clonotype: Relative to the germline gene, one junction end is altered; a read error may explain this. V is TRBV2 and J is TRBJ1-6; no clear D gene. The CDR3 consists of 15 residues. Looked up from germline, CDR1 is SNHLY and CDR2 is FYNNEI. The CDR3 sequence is CATRLGSSYNAPLHF. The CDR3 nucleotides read TGTGCCACCAGGTTGGGGAGCTCCTATAATGCACCCCTCCACTTT.

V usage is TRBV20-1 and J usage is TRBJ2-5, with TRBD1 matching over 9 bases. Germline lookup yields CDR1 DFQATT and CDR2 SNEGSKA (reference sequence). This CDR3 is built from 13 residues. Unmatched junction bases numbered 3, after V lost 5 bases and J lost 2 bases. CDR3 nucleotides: TGCAGTGCTGGACAGGGGCCTCAAGAGACCCAGTACTTC. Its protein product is CSAGQGPQETQYF.

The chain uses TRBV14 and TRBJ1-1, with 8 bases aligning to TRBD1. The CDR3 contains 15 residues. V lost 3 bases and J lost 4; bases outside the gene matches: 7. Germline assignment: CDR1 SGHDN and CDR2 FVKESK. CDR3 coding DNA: TGTGCCAGCAGCCAGGGGATACAGGGGGGCACTGAAGCTTTCTTT. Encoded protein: CASSQGIQGGTEAFF. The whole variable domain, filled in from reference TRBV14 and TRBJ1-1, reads EAGVTQFPSHSVIEKGQTVTLRCDPISGHDNLYWYRRVMGKEIKFLLHFVKESKQDESGMPNNRFLAERTGGTYSTLKVQPAELEDSGVYFCASSQGIQGGTEAFFGQGTRLTVV.

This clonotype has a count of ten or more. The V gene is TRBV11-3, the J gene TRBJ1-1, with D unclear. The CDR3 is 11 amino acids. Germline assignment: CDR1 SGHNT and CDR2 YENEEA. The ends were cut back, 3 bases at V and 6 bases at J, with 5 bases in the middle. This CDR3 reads CASSFLSEAFF. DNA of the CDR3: TGTGCCAGCAGCTTTCTTTCTGAAGCTTTCTTT.

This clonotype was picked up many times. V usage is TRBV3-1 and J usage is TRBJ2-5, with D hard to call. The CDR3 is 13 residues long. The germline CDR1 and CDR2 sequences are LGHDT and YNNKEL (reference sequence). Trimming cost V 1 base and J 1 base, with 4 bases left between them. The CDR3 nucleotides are TGTGCCAGCAGCCAAGGACCCCAAGAGACCCAGTACTTC. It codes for CASSQGPQETQYF.

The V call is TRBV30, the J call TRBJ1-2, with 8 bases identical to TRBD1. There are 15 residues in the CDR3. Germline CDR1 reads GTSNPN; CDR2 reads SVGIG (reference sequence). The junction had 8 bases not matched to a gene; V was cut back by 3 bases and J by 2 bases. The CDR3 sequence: CAWSFGQGDNYGYTF. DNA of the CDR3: TGTGCCTGGAGCTTCGGACAGGGTGACAACTATGGCTACACCTTC.

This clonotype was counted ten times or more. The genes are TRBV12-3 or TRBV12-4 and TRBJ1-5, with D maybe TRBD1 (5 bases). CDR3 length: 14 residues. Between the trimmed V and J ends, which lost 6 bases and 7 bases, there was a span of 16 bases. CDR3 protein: CASRPGRAPQPQHF. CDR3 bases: TGTGCCAGCAGGCCGGGACGGGCCCCGCAGCCCCAGCATTTT.

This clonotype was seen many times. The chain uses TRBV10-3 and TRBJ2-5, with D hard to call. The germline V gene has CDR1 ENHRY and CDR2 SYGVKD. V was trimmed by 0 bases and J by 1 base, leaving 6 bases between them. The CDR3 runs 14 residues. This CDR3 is CAISESRSQETQYF. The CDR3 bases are TGTGCCATCAGTGAGTCGAGGTCCCAAGAGACCCAGTACTTC.

CDR3 in amino acids: CASRPARGVATYNEQFF. Here the CDR3 DNA reads TGTGCCAGCAGGCCCGCTCGCGGGGTAGCTACTTACAATGAGCAGTTCTTC. The rearrangement joins TRBV27 to TRBJ2-1; D possibly corresponds to TRBD2 (6 bases). CDR1 and CDR2 (germline): MNHEY, SMNVEV (reference sequence). The CDR3 runs 17 residues. The V end was cut by 6 bases, the J end by 4 bases, with 22 bases between.

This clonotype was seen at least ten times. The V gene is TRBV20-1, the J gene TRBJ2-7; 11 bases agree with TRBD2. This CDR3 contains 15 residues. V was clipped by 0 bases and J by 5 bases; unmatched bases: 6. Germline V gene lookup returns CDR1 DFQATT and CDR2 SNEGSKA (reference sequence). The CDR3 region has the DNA TGCAGTGCTAGAGACCCGACTAGCGGGACCCACGAGCAGTACTTC. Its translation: CSARDPTSGTHEQYF.

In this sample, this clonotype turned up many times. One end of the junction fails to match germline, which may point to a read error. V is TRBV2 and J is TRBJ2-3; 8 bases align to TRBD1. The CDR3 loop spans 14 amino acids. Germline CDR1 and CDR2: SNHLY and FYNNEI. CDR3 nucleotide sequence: TGTGCTAGCATCGGGCAGGGGGCCACAGATACGCAGTATTTT. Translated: CASIGQGATDTQYF.

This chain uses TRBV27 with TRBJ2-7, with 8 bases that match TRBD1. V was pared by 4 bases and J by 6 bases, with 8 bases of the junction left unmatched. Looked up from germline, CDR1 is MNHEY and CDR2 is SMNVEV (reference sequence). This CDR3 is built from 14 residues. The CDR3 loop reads CASSSRTGRREQYF. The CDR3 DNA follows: TGTGCCAGCAGTTCCCGGACAGGGCGGCGCGAGCAGTACTTC.

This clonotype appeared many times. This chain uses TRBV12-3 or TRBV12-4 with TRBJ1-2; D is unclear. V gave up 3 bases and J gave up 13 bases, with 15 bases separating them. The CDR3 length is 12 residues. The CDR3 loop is CASSFLGPVITF. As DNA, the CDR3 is TGTGCCAGCAGTTTTTTAGGACCGGTTATCACCTTC.

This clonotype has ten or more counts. The DNA for the CDR3 is TGTGCCAGCAGCGTAGGGGTGGCGGGCCAATCCTACGAGCAGTACTTC. It translates to CASSVGVAGQSYEQYF. The rearrangement uses TRBV9 and TRBJ2-7; a weak D match, TRBD2 (5 bases). Per germline, CDR1 SGDLS and CDR2 YYNGEE. The V end lost 0 bases, the J end lost 1 base, and 14 bases lay between the germline ends. The CDR3 contains 16 residues.

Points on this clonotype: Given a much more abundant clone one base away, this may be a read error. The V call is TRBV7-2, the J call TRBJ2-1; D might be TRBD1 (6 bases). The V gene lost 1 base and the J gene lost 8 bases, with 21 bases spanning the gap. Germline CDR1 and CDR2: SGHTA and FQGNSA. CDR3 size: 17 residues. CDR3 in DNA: TGTGCCAGCAGCTTAGGGGGGTGGGGGCCCTTTGCTGATGAGCAGTTCTTC. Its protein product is CASSLGGWGPFADEQFF. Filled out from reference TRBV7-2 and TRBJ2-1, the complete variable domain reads GAGVSQSPSNKVTEKGKDVELRCDPISGHTALYWYRQSLGQGLEFLIYFQGNSAPDKSGLPSDRFSAERTGGSVSTLTIQRTQQEDSAVYLCASSLGGWGPFADEQFFGPGTRLTVL.

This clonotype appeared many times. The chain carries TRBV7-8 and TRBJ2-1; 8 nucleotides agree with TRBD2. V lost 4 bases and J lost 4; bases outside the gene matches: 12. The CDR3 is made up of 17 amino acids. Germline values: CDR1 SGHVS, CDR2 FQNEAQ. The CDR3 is CASSSRSSGLIYNEQFF. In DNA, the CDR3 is TGTGCCAGCAGCTCCCGGTCTAGCGGGCTTATATACAATGAGCAGTTCTTC. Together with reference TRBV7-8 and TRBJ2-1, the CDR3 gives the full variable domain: GAGVSQSPRYKVAKRGQDVALRCDPISGHVSLFWYQQALGQGPEFLTYFQNEAQLDKSGLPSDRFFAERPEGSVSTLKIQRTQQEDSAVYLCASSSRSSGLIYNEQFFGPGTRLTVL.

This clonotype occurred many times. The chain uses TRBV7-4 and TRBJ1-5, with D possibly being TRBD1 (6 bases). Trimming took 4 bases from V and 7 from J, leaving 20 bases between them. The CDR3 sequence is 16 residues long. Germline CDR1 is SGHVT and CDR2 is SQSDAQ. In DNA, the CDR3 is TGTGCCAGCAGCTCGGCCCCACAGGGTACGGAGCAGCCCCAGCATTTT. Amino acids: CASSSAPQGTEQPQHF.